These 16 T cell receptor beta chains originate from one sample sequenced in a study of regulatory T cells in long-lasting Graves disease. iRepertoire HTBI primers and Arm-PCR of CDR3 regions built TCR beta libraries. TCRdb fed the multiplex PCR reads into MiXCR, producing one record per CDR3 protein. There are 300,000 to 450,000 distinct CDR3 sequences in the sample; around 15% occur only once, and about 24% lies in the top ten. As to time point: newly diagnosed GD, antithyroid drugs for less than 3 months. PBMCs provided the RNA from which the TCR library was made. Sequenced here: peripheral blood mononuclear cells (PBMCs), sampled at new diagnosis, from a patient treated with antithyroid drugs. The receptor source for this set is a female donor with Graves disease.

The V call is TRBV27, the J call TRBJ1-2; 9 nucleotides line up with TRBD1. The trim removed 5 bases at V and 4 bases at J, leaving 8 bases unmatched. The CDR3 covers 15 residues. Germline values: CDR1 MNHEY, CDR2 SMNVEV (reference sequence). The CDR3 loop is CASSPQPDRGYGYTF. In DNA, the CDR3 is TGTGCCAGCAGTCCCCAACCGGACAGGGGCTATGGCTACACCTTC.

Only a few counts were recorded for this clonotype. The CDR3 reads CASSSGLETSKQFF. As DNA, the CDR3 is TGTGCCAGCAGCTCGGGACTGGAGACTAGCAAGCAGTTCTTC. The chain joins TRBV7-9 to TRBJ2-1, with 7 bases fitting TRBD2. J was trimmed by 11 bases and V by 4 bases; bases with no gene match: 11. Germline CDR1 is SEHNR and CDR2 is FQNEAQ (reference sequence). The CDR3 is 14 amino acids. The whole variable domain, filled in from reference TRBV7-9 and TRBJ2-1, reads DTGVSQNPRHKITKRGQNVTFRCDPISEHNRLYWYRQTLGQGPEFLTYFQNEAQLEKSRLLSDRFSAERPKGSFSTLEIQRTEQGDSAMYLCASSSGLETSKQFFGPGTRLTVL.

Concerning this clonotype itself: A far larger clone lies a single base away; this is likely a read error. V gene TRBV24-1 combines with J gene TRBJ2-1; no firm D call. Germline CDR1 and CDR2: KGHDR and SFDVKD. This CDR3 is 14 amino acids long. Trimming stripped 3 bases from V and 10 bases from J, with 15 bases between. CDR3 sequence reads: CATSDARQAGEQFF. The CDR3 DNA reads as TGTGCCACCAGTGATGCTCGGCAGGCTGGCGAGCAGTTCTTC.

As to this clonotype: The final CDR3 position lacks the conserved phenylalanine or tryptophan, pointing to a likely read error. As DNA, the CDR3 is TGTGCCAGCAGTTCAGACCGGGACAGGGAGGATAACTATGGCTACACCTCC. Its translation is CASSSDRDREDNYGYTS. This rearrangement joins TRBV6-5 to TRBJ1-2; TRBD1 aligns across 9 bases. J gave up 1 base and V 4 bases, and 10 bases lay outside the gene matches. The CDR3 covers 17 residues. CDR1 and CDR2 (germline): MNHEY, SVGAGI.

As for this clonotype: A much larger clone sits a single nucleotide away, making a read error possible. The rearrangement links TRBV20-1 to TRBJ2-1, with 10 positions matching TRBD2. This CDR3 is 16 amino acids long. Germline loops: CDR1 DFQATT, CDR2 SNEGSKA (reference sequence). For the CDR3, the DNA is TGCAGTGCTAGAGATACATCTAGCGGGAGATGGAATGAGCAGTCCTTC. It yields the protein CSARDTSSGRWNEQSF.

CDR3 in amino acids: CSVLTGGKNIQYF. The CDR3 bases are TGCAGCGTTCTGACGGGGGGCAAAAACATTCAGTACTTC. The chain combines TRBV29-1 with TRBJ2-4; 7 bases map to TRBD2. Germline trimming cut 5 bases from V and 3 bases from J; bases unmatched to any gene: 4. The CDR3 has 13 residues. The germline V gene encodes CDR1 SQVTM and CDR2 ANQGSEA.

The table lists this clonotype with many counts. The V gene is TRBV9, the J gene TRBJ1-1; tentatively, D is TRBD1 (5 bases). CDR3 size: 15 residues. V lost 0 bases, J lost 3 bases, and 12 bases lay in between. CDR1 is SGDLS, CDR2 YYNGEE, per germline. The CDR3 sequence: CASSVAGRGDTEAFF. DNA of the CDR3: TGTGCCAGCAGCGTAGCAGGGAGAGGGGACACTGAAGCTTTCTTT.

V is TRBV4-1 and J is TRBJ2-7; perhaps TRBD2 as D (5 bases). V was shortened by 0 bases and J by 6 bases, with 12 bases between the two germline ends. Germline V gene sequence: CDR1 MGHRA, CDR2 YSYEKL. CDR3 length: 14 residues. CDR3 coding DNA: TGCGCCAGCAGCCAAGATACGAGGGTGAGCGAGCAGTACTTC. This translates into CASSQDTRVSEQYF.

Ten or more counts support this clonotype. Germline is not matched at one junction end, which may reflect a read error. The chain couples TRBV7-2 to TRBJ2-7; 7 bases map to TRBD2. Germline CDR1 SGHTA, CDR2 FQGNSA. The CDR3 runs 15 residues. The CDR3: CASSQDNGRRYEQYF. The CDR3 DNA is TGCGCCAGCAGCCAAGATAACGGGAGGCGCTACGAGCAGTACTTC.

V usage is TRBV19 and J usage is TRBJ1-1; a weak D match, TRBD1 (5 bases). Germline V gene sequence: CDR1 LNHDA, CDR2 SQIVND (reference sequence). Deletions cut 3 bases from V and 5 bases from J, with 7 bases between. This CDR3 region has 12 residues. This CDR3 is CASSIAGTEAFF. In DNA form, the CDR3 reads TGTGCCAGTAGTATCGCAGGGACTGAAGCTTTCTTT.

This clonotype has at least ten counts. This chain connects TRBV9 to TRBJ2-1; 7 nucleotides line up with TRBD2. CDR1 is SGDLS and CDR2 is YYNGEE in the germline V gene. J lost 8 bases, V lost 4 bases, and 12 bases had no gene match. The length of the CDR3 is 15 residues. DNA of the CDR3: TGTGCCAGCAGCTATGGGACTAACGGGAACGATGAGCAGTTCTTC. The encoded protein is CASSYGTNGNDEQFF.

This clonotype was detected ten times or more. The chain joins TRBV3-1 to TRBJ1-1; D perhaps matches TRBD1 (6 bases). CDR3 size: 14 residues. The ends were cut back, 1 base at V and 7 bases at J, with 13 bases in the middle. Germline loops: CDR1 LGHDT, CDR2 YNNKEL (reference sequence). The CDR3 coding sequence is TGTGCCAGCAGCCAAGCGGACGGGGGCAATGAAGCTTTCTTT. Encoded protein: CASSQADGGNEAFF.

This clonotype was observed many times. The chain is built from TRBV7-2 and TRBJ2-2; weak D call: TRBD1 (6 bases). This CDR3 comprises 14 residues. The V end was cut by 5 bases, the J end by 2 bases, with 9 bases between. Germline V gene data show CDR1 as SGHTA and CDR2 as FQGNSA. The CDR3: CASSPTGNTGELFF. The CDR3 bases are TGTGCCAGCAGCCCGACAGGAAACACCGGGGAGCTGTTTTTT.

Points on this clonotype: A much larger clone lies one base from this, so it may be a read error. This chain links TRBV13 with TRBJ1-2; the match to TRBD1 covers 9 bases. Germline values: CDR1 PRHDT, CDR2 FYEKMQ (reference sequence). J was trimmed by 2 bases and V by 6 bases; bases with no gene match: 7. CDR3 length: 15 residues. The CDR3 coding sequence is TGTGCCAGCAGTTCCTCCGGGACAGGGAACTATGGCTACACCTTC. Its protein product is CASSSSGTGNYGYTF.

This clonotype was recorded a few times. This may stem from a read error, because a much larger clone lies one nucleotide away. The V and J genes are TRBV5-6 and TRBJ2-7; D could derive from TRBD1 or TRBD2 (6 bases each). This CDR3 has 15 residues. CDR1 is SGHDT, CDR2 YYEEEE, per germline. Here the CDR3 DNA reads TGTGCCAGCAGCTTAGTGGGGGGCAGACACTACGGGCAGTACTTC. Amino acids: CASSLVGGRHYGQYF.

In this sample, this clonotype turned up many times. V usage is TRBV12-3 or TRBV12-4 and J usage is TRBJ1-3; weak D call: TRBD1 (6 bases). V was trimmed by 6 bases and J by 6 bases, leaving 12 bases between them. CDR3 length: 13 amino acids. The DNA of the CDR3 is TGTGCCAGCAGGACAGGATTGAAAAACACCATATATTTT. Translated, it gives CASRTGLKNTIYF.